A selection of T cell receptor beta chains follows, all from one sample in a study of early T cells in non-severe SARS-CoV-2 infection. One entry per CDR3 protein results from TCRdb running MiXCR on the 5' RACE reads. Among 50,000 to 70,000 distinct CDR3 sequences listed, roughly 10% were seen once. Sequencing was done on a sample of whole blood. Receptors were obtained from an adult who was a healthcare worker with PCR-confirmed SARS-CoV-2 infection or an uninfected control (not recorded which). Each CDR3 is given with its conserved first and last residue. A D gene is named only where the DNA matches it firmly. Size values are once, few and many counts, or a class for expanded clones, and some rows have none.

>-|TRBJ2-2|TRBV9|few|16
TGTGCCAGCAGCGTAGCTACCGGAATGAACACCGGGGAGCTGTTTTTT
CASSVATGMNTGELFF
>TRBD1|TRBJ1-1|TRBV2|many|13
TGTGCCAGCGGGGTAACAGGGGGCACTGAAGCTTTCTTT
CASGVTGGTEAFF
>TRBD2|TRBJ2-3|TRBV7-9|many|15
TGTGCCAGCAGCCCTCCCAGCGGGAGGCTTAGTAAGGGGTATTTT
CASSPPSGRLSKGYF
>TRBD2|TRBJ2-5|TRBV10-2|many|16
TGCGCCAGTCGCAATACCGGGAGGGGGGACCAAGAGACCCAGTACTTC
CASRNTGRGDQETQYF
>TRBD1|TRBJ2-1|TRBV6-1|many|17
TGTGCCAGCAGTGAAGCGTTGGGGACAGATGCCTACAATGAGCAGTTCTTC
CASSEALGTDAYNEQFF
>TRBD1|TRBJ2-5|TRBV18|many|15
TGTGCCAGCTCACCGGGGACAGGGGGGCAAGAGACCCAGTACTTC
CASSPGTGGQETQYF
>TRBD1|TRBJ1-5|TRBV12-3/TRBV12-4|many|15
TGTGCCACCTCAAGACAGGGTTATAGCAATCAGCCCCAGCATTTT
CATSRQGYSNQPQHF
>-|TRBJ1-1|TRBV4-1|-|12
TGCGCCAGCAGCGGCCGGCGGTTTGAAGCTTTCTTT
CASSGRRFEAFF
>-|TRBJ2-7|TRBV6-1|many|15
TGTGCCAGCAGTGAACCGCGGACAGCCCGACACGAGCAGTACTTC
CASSEPRTARHEQYF
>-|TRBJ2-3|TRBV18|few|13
TGTGCCAGCTCGCCTCAAAACACAGATACGCAGTATTTT
CASSPQNTDTQYF
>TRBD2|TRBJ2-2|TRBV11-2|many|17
TGTGCCAGCAGCGACCACCTAGCGGGGTGGGACACCGGGGAGCTGTTTTTT
CASSDHLAGWDTGELFF
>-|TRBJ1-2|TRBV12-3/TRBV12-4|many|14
TGTGCCAGCAGTTTTGCGGGGGTGAACTATGGCTACACCTTC
CASSFAGVNYGYTF
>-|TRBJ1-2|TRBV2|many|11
TGTGCCAGCCGAGGGAAAGGCGGCTACACCTTC
CASRGKGGYTF
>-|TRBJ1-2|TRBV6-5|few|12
TGTGCCAGCACCGGGCAGGGTGATGGCTACACCTTC
CASTGQGDGYTF
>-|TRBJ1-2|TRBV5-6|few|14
TGTGCCAGCAGTCACGGACAGTACTACTATGGCTACACCTTC
CASSHGQYYYGYTF
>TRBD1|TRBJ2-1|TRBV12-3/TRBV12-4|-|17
TGTGCCAGCAGTTTACAGACAGGGATAGGCTCCTACAATGAGCAGTTCTTC
CASSLQTGIGSYNEQFF
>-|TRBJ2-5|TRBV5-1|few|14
TGCGCCAGCAGCATCAACAGGGATGGAGAGACCCAGTACTTC
CASSINRDGETQYF
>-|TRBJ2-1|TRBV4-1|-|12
TGCGCCAGCAGCCAACCAGGGTATGAGCAGTTCTTC
CASSQPGYEQFF
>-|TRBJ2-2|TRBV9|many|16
TGTGCCAGCAGTGTGACAGGCACCTCCTCGATGAGAGAGCTGTTTTTT
CASSVTGTSSMRELFF
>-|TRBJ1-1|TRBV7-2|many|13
TGTGCCAGCAGCTTACATGGAAGGTGGGACGCTTTCTTT
CASSLHGRWDAFF
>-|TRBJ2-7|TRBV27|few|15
TGTGCCAGCAGCCTTGCCAACGGACAGTCCTACGAGCAGTACTTC
CASSLANGQSYEQYF
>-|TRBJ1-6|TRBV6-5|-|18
TGTGCCAGCAGTACCGGGACATCTCATTTCCCTTATAATTCACCCCTCCACTTT
CASSTGTSHFPYNSPLHF
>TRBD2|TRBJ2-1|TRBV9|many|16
TGTGCCAGCAGCGTAGGTAGGCTAGCGGGAGTCAATGAGCAGTTCTTC
CASSVGRLAGVNEQFF
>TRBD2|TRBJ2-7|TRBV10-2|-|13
TGCGCCAGCAGGGTAGCGGGAGAGGACGAGCAGTACTTC
CASRVAGEDEQYF
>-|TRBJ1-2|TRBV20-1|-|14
TGCAGTGCTAGAGATTTTCGCGGGATCAATGGCTACACCTTC
CSARDFRGINGYTF